This T cell receptor (beta chain) was identified during a study of beta chain features in type 1 diabetes. A few counts support this clone. Expressed TCRB transcripts were sequenced after all isolated RNA was converted to cDNA. Assay used: immunoSEQ multiplex PCR; TCRdb lists only in-frame clones, some missing. Here the sample spans about 350,000 clones, about 19% being singletons. Trimming cost V 2 bases and J 4 bases, with 12 bases left between them. CDR3 size: 15 residues. Germline V CDR1 and CDR2: KGHSY, FQNENV. Sequenced: naive CD4+ T cells from blood. The TCR sequence derives from a woman aged 18-29 years in good health. V is TRBV16 and J is TRBJ1-5; D perhaps matches TRBD1 (6 bases). CDR3 in DNA: TGTGCCAGCAGCCAAGGGGGCTCCACAAATCAGCCCCAGCATTTT. Encoded protein: CASSQGGSTNQPQHF.